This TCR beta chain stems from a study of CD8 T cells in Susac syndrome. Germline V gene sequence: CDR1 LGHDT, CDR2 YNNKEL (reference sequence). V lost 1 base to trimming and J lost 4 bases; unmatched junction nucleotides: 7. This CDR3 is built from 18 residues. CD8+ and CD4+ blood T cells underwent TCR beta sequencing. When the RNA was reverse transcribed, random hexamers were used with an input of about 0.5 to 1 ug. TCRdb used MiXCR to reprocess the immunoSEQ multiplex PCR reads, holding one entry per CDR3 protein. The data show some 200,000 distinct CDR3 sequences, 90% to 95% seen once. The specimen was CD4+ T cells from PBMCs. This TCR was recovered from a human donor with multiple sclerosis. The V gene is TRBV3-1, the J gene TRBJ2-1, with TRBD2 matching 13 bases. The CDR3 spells CASSQGRTSGSPYNEQFF. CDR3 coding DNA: TGTGCCAGCAGCCAAGGGAGGACTAGCGGGAGCCCATACAATGAGCAGTTCTTC.